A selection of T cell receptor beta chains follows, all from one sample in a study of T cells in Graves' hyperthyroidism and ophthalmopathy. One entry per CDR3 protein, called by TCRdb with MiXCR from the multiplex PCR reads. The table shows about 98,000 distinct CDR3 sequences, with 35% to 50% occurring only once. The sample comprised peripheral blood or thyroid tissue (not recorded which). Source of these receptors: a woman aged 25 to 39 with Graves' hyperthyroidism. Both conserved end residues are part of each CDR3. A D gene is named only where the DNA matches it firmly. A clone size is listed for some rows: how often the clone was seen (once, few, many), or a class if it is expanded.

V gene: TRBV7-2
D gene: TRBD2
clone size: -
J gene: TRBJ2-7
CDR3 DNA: TGTGCCAGCAGCTTAGGGGGCCCGGGACTAGCGGGTTACGAGCAGTACTTC
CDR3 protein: CASSLGGPGLAGYEQYF

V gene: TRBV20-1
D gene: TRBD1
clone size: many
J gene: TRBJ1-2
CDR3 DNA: TGCAGTGCCAAAACAGGGGCCGGAGCTAGCTACACCTTC
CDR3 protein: CSAKTGAGASYTF

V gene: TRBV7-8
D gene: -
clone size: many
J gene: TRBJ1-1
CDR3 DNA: TGTGCCAGCAGCTTCCGGAAGACTGAAGCTTTCTTT
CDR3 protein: CASSFRKTEAFF

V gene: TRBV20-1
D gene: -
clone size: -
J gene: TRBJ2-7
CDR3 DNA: TGCAGTGCTACCTTCGACATGACCTACGAGCAGTACTTC
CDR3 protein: CSATFDMTYEQYF

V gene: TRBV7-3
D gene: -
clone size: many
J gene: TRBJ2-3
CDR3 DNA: TGTGCCAGCAGCAAAGGGACGGGAGATACGCAGTATTTT
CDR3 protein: CASSKGTGDTQYF

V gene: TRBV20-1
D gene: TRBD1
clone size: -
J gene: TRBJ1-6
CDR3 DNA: TGCAGTGCTAGAGACCCCGGGACAGGATTTTCACCCCTCCACTTT
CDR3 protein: CSARDPGTGFSPLHF

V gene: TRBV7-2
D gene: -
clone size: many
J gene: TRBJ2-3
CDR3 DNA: TGTGCCAGCAGCAGCAGGGTTGTGGGCACAGATACGCAGTATTTT
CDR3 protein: CASSSRVVGTDTQYF

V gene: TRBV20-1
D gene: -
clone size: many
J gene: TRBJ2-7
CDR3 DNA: TGCAGTGCCCACCCAATCCGGAGGACACTTTACGAGCAGTACTTC
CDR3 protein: CSAHPIRRTLYEQYF

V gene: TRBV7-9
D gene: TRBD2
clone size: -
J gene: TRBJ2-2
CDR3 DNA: TGTGCCAGCAGCGAGCGGGGGGACACTCCGAACACCGGGGAGCTGTTTTTT
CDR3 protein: CASSERGDTPNTGELFF

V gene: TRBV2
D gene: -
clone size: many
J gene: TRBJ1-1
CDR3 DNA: TGTGCCAGCAGTGTCGAGAACACTGAAGCTTTCTTT
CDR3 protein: CASSVENTEAFF

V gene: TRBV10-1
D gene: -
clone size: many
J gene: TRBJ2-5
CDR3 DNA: TGCGCCAGCTCTAACCACCGGAACGGGAGACAAGAGACCCAGTACTTC
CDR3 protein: CASSNHRNGRQETQYF

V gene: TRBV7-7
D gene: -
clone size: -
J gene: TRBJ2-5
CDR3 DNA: TGTGCTAGCAGCTCCGGGACCCAGTACTTC
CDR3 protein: CASSSGTQYF

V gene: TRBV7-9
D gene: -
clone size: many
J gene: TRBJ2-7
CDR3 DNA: TGTGCCAGCAGCTTAGTAGGGAACCTCAAGCAGTACTTC
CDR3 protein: CASSLVGNLKQYF

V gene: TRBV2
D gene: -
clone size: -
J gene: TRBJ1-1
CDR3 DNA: TGTGCCAGCAGCTTGGGTGGGCGACGGGAACACACTGAAGCTTTCTTT
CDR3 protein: CASSLGGRREHTEAFF

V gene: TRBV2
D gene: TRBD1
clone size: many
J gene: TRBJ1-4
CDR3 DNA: TGTGCCAGCAGTCCCCCGGGACAGGGCGAAAAACTGTTTTTT
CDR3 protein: CASSPPGQGEKLFF

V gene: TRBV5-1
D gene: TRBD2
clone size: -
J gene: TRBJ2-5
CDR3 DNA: TGCGCCAGCAGCCTGGGGGCTAGCGGGAGGCAAGAGACCCAGTGCTTC
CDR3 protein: CASSLGASGRQETQCF

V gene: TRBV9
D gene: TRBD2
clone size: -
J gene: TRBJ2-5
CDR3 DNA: TGTGCCAGCAGCCGTACACGGGACTACTGGCCGAAAGAGACCCAGTACTTC
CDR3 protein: CASSRTRDYWPKETQYF

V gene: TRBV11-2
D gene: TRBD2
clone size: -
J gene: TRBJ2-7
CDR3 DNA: TGTGCCAGCAGCTTAGTGACTAGCGGGAGCTCCTACGAGCAGTACTTC
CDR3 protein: CASSLVTSGSSYEQYF

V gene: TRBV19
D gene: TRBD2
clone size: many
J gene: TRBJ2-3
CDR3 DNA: TGTGCCAGTAGAAGAGCGGGAAATGGGTCAGATACGCAGTATTTT
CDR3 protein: CASRRAGNGSDTQYF

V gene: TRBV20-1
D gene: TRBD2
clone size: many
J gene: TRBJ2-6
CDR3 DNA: TGCAGTGCTAGAGGCCCTGAAGGGAGGGCTGGGGCCAACGTCCTGACTTTC
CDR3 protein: CSARGPEGRAGANVLTF

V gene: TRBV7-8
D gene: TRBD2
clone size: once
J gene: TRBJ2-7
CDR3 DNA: TGTGCCAGCAGCTTCGGACTAGCGGGAAACTCCTACGAGCAGTACTTC
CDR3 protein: CASSFGLAGNSYEQYF

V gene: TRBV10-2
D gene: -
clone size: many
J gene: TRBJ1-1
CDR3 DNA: TGCGCCAGCAGGGGGGACCCGAACACTGAAGCTTTCTTT
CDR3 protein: CASRGDPNTEAFF

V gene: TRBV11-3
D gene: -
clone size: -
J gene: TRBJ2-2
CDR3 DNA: TGTGCCAGCAGAGCCAGACACACCGGGGAGCTGTTTTTT
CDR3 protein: CASRARHTGELFF

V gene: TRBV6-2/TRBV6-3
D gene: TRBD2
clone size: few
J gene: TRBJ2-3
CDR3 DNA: TGTGCCAGCAGTTACTCGAGTCCCCCACTAGCGGGAGGGGGAGATACGCAGTATTTT
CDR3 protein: CASSYSSPPLAGGGDTQYF

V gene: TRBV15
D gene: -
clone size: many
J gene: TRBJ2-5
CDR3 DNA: TGTGCCACCAGCAGAGGGACCACGCTACGAGAGACCCAGTACTTC
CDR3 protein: CATSRGTTLRETQYF

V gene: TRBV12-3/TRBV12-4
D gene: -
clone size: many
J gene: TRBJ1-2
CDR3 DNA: TGTGCCAGCAAGGCGGACGCGGGGGGCTACACCTTC
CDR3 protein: CASKADAGGYTF

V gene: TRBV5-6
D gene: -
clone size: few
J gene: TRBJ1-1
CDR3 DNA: TGTGCCAGCAGCCCGGACAGTGGCAGGAACACTGAAGCTTTCTTT
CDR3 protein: CASSPDSGRNTEAFF

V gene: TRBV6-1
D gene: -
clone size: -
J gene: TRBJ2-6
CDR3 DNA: TGTGCCAGCAGCCAGGGTGCCTCTGGGGCCAACGTCCTGACTTTC
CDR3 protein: CASSQGASGANVLTF

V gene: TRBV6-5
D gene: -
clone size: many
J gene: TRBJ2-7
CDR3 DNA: TGTGCCAGCGGGGCCCGGGAAGGCTACGAGCAGTACTTC
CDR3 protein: CASGAREGYEQYF

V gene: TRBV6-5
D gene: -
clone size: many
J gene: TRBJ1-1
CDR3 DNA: TGTGCCAGCAGATCTGGATCCCTCGCCCTTACTGAAGCTTTCTTT
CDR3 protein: CASRSGSLALTEAFF

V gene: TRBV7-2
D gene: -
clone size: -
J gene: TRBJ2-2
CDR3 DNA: TGTGCCAGCAGCTCCTGGCGCAGGGCCACCGGGGAGCTGTTTTTT
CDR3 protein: CASSSWRRATGELFF

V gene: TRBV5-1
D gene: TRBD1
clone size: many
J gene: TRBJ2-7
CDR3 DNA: TGCGCCAGCAGCTTACAACCCGGGACAGCACCCATTTACGAGCAGTACTTC
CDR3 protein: CASSLQPGTAPIYEQYF

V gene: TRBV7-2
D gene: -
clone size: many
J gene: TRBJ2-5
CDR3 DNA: TGTGCCAGCAGCTTACAGGGCTTATGGGGAGAGACCCAGTACTTC
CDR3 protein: CASSLQGLWGETQYF

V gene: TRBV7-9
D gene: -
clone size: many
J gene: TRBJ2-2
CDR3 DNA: TGTGCCAGCAGCTTAGTGGGAGTTGGGGAGCTGTTTTTT
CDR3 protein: CASSLVGVGELFF

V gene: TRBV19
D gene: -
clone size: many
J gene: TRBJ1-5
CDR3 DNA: TGTGCCAGTAGTATTGGGTACAATCAGCCCCAGCATTTT
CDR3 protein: CASSIGYNQPQHF

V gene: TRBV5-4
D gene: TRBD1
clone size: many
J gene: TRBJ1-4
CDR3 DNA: TGTGCCAGCAGCTTGGCCCGGACAGGCCCCGAAAAACTGTTTTTT
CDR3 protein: CASSLARTGPEKLFF

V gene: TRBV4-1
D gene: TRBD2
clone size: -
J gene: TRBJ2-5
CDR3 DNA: TGCGCCGGCAGCCAAGTAGGACTAGCAGTAGGGTCGGAGACCCAGTACTTC
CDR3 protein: CAGSQVGLAVGSETQYF

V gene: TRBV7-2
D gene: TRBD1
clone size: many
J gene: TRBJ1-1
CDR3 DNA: TGTGCCAGCAGCTTAGAAGGACAGGGATGGACCACTGAAGCTTTCTTT
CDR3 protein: CASSLEGQGWTTEAFF

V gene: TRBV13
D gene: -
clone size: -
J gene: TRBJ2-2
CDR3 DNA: TGTGCCAGCAGTTCCAGGGGTTACACCGGGGAGCTGTTTTTT
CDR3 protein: CASSSRGYTGELFF

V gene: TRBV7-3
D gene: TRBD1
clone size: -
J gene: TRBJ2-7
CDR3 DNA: TGTGCCAGCAGCCCGGGCGGGACAGGCTTCCACGAGCAGTACTTC
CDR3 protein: CASSPGGTGFHEQYF

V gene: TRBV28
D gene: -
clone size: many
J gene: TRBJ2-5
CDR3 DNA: TGTGCCAGCAGTTTAAGGTGGGGCCGAGAGACCCAGTACTTC
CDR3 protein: CASSLRWGRETQYF

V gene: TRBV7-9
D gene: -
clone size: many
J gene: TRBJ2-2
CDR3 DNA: TGTGCCAGCAGCTTACAGTCCACCGGGGAGCTGTTTTTT
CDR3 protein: CASSLQSTGELFF

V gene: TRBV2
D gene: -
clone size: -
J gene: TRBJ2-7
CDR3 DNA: TGTGCCAGCTCTGAGGTCAGACAGAGTACTTCGGTGTACTTC
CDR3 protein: CASSEVRQSTSVYF

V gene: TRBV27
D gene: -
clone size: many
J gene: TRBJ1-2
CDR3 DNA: TGTGCCAGCAGTATACAACAGGGATATGGCTACACCTTC
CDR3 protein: CASSIQQGYGYTF

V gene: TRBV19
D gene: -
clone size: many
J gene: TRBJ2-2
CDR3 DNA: TGTGCCAGTAGTCCGGGGACCGCGAACACCGGGGAGCTGTTTTTT
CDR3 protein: CASSPGTANTGELFF

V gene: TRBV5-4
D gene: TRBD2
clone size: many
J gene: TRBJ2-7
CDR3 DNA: TGTGCCAGCAGCGCAGCGGGAAATGTATACGAGCAGTACTTC
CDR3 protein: CASSAAGNVYEQYF

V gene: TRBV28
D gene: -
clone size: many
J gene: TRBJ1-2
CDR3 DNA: TGTGCCAGCAGTCCCCACTCAGGACAGCTTTCCTATGGCTACACCTTC
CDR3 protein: CASSPHSGQLSYGYTF

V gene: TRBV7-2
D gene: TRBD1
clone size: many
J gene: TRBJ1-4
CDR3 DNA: TGTGCCAGCAGCCAGACAGGGGGTTCTGAAAAACTGTTTTTT
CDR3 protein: CASSQTGGSEKLFF

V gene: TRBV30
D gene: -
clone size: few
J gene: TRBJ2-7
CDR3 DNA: TGTGCCTGGAGTTCACCCGTCCGGGGAGCCTACGAGCAGTACTTC
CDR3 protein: CAWSSPVRGAYEQYF

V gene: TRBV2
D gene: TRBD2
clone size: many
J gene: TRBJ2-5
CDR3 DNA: TGTGCCAGCAGCGCCGGCGGACTAGCGGGAAGGGAGACCCAGTACTTC
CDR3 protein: CASSAGGLAGRETQYF

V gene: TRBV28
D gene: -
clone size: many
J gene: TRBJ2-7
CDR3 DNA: TGTGCCAGCACCTTAATGGGGGCTTGGGAGCAGTACTTC
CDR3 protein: CASTLMGAWEQYF

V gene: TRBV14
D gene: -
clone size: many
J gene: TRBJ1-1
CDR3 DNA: TGTGCCAGCAGCCAGTTCGCTGAAGCTTTCTTT
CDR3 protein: CASSQFAEAFF

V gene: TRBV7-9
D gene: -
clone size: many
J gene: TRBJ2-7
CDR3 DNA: TGTGCCAGCAGCTTCCCAGGGGAGGCCGAGCAGTACTTC
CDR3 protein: CASSFPGEAEQYF

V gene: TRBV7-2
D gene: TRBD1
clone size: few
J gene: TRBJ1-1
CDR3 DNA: TGTGCCAGCAGCAAGTCCCTCCGGGACAGGGGGCCCGCTGAAGCTTTCTTT
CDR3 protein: CASSKSLRDRGPAEAFF

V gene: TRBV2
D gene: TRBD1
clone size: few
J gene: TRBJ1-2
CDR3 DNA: TGTGCCAGCAGTGGGGACAGGGGGCATTACTATGGCTACACCTTC
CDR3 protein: CASSGDRGHYYGYTF

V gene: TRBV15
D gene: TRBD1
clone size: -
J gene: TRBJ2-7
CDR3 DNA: TGTGCCACCAGCAGAGGGGACAGGGGGTCCGACGAGCAGTACTTC
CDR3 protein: CATSRGDRGSDEQYF

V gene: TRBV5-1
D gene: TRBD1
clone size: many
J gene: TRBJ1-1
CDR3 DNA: TGCGCCAGCAGCCTAAATAAGGACAGGTGGACTGAAGCTTTCTTT
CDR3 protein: CASSLNKDRWTEAFF

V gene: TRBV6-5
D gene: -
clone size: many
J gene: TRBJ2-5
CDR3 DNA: TGTGCCAGCAGTGACCACAGGGAGCGAGAGACCCAGTACTTC
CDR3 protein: CASSDHRERETQYF